This T cell receptor (beta chain) was found in a study of cytomegalovirus exposure and HLA in healthy donors. Comments on this clone: What it binds is unknown.

Germline V gives CDR1 MNHEY, CDR2 SVGAGI. Trimming pared 6 bases from V and 7 bases from J, leaving 16 bases between. The CDR3 has 14 residues. PCR employed 60 Vbeta and 13 Jbeta primers. Clones were read by immunoSEQ multiplex PCR, and TCRdb kept only the in-frame ones, dropping some. The table has more than 140,000 clones, approximately 78% seen once. Study-wide findings and caveats: Most TCR sequences showed up rarely, but some public TCRs showed up in many donors. Among the CMV-associated chains, three were confirmed in vitro as specific for CMV antigens.

The chain joins TRBV6-5 to TRBJ2-4; tentatively, D is TRBD1 (6 bases). The receptor was isolated from a young man in good health and CMV-seropositive. Sequenced sample: PBMCs. Here the CDR3 reads CASRPQGTFNIQYF. The CDR3 DNA reads as TGTGCCAGCAGACCACAGGGTACATTTAACATTCAGTACTTC.